The 9 T cell receptor beta chains below come from one sample, sequenced in a study of control samples from healthy donors and cancer patients. Here immunoSEQ multiplex PCR was the method, and the copy in TCRdb shows in-frame clones only, minus some. The sample consists of 100,000 to 130,000 clones, roughly four fifths of them appearing once. The sequenced sample was blood. The source of these receptors is a young man in good health.

The chain has TRBV11-2 and TRBJ2-3, with D possibly being TRBD1 (6 bases). Germline V CDR1 and CDR2: SGHAT, FQNNGV. V was trimmed by 2 bases and J by 6 bases, leaving 12 bases between them. The CDR3 spans 14 residues. This chain's CDR3 is CASSLTRGGDTQYF. The DNA of the CDR3 is TGTGCCAGCAGCTTAACCAGGGGCGGTGATACGCAGTATTTT.

The chain uses TRBV27 and TRBJ2-7; TRBD2 might be the D (6 bases). CDR3 length: 14 amino acids. V was clipped by 0 bases and J by 5 bases, with 11 bases between them. The germline V gene has CDR1 MNHEY and CDR2 SMNVEV (reference sequence). The CDR3 DNA reads TGTGCCAGCAGTTTATCCCCACTAGCCGACGAGCAGTACTTC. Its protein is CASSLSPLADEQYF.

The rearrangement uses TRBV28 and TRBJ1-1, with D tentatively TRBD1 (5 bases). This CDR3 has 15 amino acids. Germline V gene data show CDR1 as MDHEN and CDR2 as SYDVKM. V lost 7 bases, J lost 2 bases, and 17 bases lay in between. CDR3 region: CASTPWGQLNTEAFF. The CDR3, as DNA: TGTGCCAGCACTCCCTGGGGCCAGCTAAACACTGAAGCTTTCTTT.

This clone occurred once. The rearrangement links TRBV6-1 to TRBJ1-5; D not resolved. There are 14 residues in the CDR3. CDR1 and CDR2 from the germline V gene are MNHNS and SASEGT. The V end lost 3 bases, the J end lost 3 bases, and 9 bases lay between the germline ends. CDR3 amino acids: CASSDSRLNQPQHF. CDR3 nucleotides: TGTGCCAGCAGTGACAGCCGTCTCAATCAGCCCCAGCATTTT.

The genes are TRBV9 and TRBJ2-5; D tentatively reads TRBD1 or TRBD2 (5 bases each). CDR3 length: 13 amino acids. Germline CDR1 and CDR2: SGDLS and YYNGEE. Trimming removed 3 bases at V and 5 bases at J, with 11 bases between. The CDR3 loop is CASSGGWAETQYF. In DNA form, the CDR3 reads TGTGCCAGCAGCGGGGGGTGGGCGGAGACCCAGTACTTC.

The rearrangement uses TRBV6-5 and TRBJ2-7; a possible D gene is TRBD1 (6 bases). Trimming stripped 1 base from V and 3 bases from J, with 13 bases between. Germline V lookup: CDR1 MNHEY, CDR2 SVGAGI. The CDR3 totals 15 residues. CDR3 protein: CASSYFSGDLYEQYF. The CDR3 DNA is TGTGCCAGCAGTTACTTCTCAGGGGACCTCTACGAGCAGTACTTC.

The V call is TRBV4-3, the J call TRBJ2-2; no reliable D call. CDR1 LGHNA and CDR2 YSLEER come from the germline V gene. V lost 0 bases, J lost 0 bases, and 14 bases lay in between. There are 18 residues in the CDR3. The CDR3 nucleotides are TGCGCCAGCAGCCAAGATAGGACCGAGCTAACGAACACCGGGGAGCTGTTTTTT. This gives the protein CASSQDRTELTNTGELFF.

The genes are TRBV14 and TRBJ1-4; D unresolved. The CDR3 is made up of 13 amino acids. The V gene's germline CDR1 is SGHDN and CDR2 FVKESK. Trimming took 6 bases from V and 4 from J, leaving 9 bases between them. The CDR3 spells CASSRSYNEKLFF. In nucleotides, the CDR3 is TGTGCCAGCAGTCGTAGCTATAATGAAAAACTGTTTTTT.

The J gene is TRBJ1-5, the V gene TRBV30, with 8 positions matching TRBD1. The V gene's germline CDR1 is GTSNPN and CDR2 SVGIG (reference sequence). Trimming took 0 bases from V and 3 from J; bases not matched to a gene: 1. This CDR3 contains 14 residues. In nucleotides, the CDR3 is TGTGCCTGGAGTGTGACAGGGGACAATCAGCCCCAGCATTTT. This codes for CAWSVTGDNQPQHF.